The present T cell receptor (beta chain) was sequenced within a study of T cell repertoires in cytomegalovirus infection. Looking at the study overall: An indication of both CMV infection and matching HLA type came from public TCR beta signatures.

MiXCR, run by TCRdb on the reads, gives a single entry per CDR3 protein. The data hold under 300,000 distinct CDR3 sequences, with roughly an eighth observed a single time. Germline CDR1 SGHTA, CDR2 FQGNSA. Trimming took 5 bases from V and 8 from J, leaving 7 bases between them. CDR3 length: 11 residues. Findings and limits, study-wide: HLA-C-restricted CMV-specific TCR beta clonotypes were dominant in the ex vivo response.

This clonotype was seen ten or more times. Its antigen is not identified. Source material: PBMCs. The V and J genes are TRBV7-2 and TRBJ2-1; maybe TRBD2 (5 bases). This sequence originates from a human donor in good health (CMV status not recorded). Some clones in this sample may be carry-over from other donors' samples. The CDR3 sequence is CASSPGYEQFF. Written as DNA, the CDR3 is TGTGCCAGCAGCCCGGGGTATGAGCAGTTCTTC.